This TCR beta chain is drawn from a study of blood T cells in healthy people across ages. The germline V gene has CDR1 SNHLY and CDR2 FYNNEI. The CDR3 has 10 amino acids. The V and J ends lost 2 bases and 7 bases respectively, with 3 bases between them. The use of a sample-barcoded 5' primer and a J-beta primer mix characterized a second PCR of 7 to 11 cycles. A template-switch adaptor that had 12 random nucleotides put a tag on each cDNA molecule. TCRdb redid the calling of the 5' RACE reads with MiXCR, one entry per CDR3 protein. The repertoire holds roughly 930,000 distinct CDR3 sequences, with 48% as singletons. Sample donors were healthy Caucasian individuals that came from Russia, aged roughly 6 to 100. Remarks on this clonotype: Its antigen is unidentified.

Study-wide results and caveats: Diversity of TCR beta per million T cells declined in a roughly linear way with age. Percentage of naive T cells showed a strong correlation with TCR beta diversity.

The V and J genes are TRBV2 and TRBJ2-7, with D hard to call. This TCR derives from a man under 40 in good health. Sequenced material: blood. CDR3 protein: CASSENEQYF. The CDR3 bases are TGTGCCAGCAGTGAAAATGAGCAGTACTTC.